A selection of T cell receptor beta chains follows, all from one sample in a study of tumor-infiltrating lymphocytes in primary liver carcinoma. TCRdb used MiXCR to reprocess the multiplex PCR reads, holding one entry per CDR3 protein. The sample includes 300,000 to 350,000 distinct CDR3 sequences, 50% to 60% of them seen just once. The sequencing sample was made of peripheral blood. The receptors here all came from a woman aged 25 to 39 with primary liver carcinoma and hepatitis B virus infection. Each CDR3 is given with its conserved first and last residue. A D gene is named only where the DNA matches it firmly. Clone sizes are given selectively: once, few, many, or a class where the clone is expanded.

v_call,d_call,clone_size,j_call,cdr3_nt,cdr3_aa
TRBV13,-,few,TRBJ2-7,TGTGCCAGCAGCTTAGGGTCGGACGAGCAGTACTTC,CASSLGSDEQYF
TRBV4-3,TRBD1,-,TRBJ1-1,TGTGCCAGCAGCCACGACAGGGCGGTAACTGGAGCTTTCTTT,CASSHDRAVTGAFF
TRBV4-2,-,few,TRBJ2-7,TGTGCCAGCAGCCAAAGGACGGAGGACCTTCGCGGACAGTACTTC,CASSQRTEDLRGQYF
TRBV6-5,-,many,TRBJ2-7,TGTGCCAGCAGTTTGCGGGACGGGGCCTACGAGCAGTACTTC,CASSLRDGAYEQYF
TRBV4-3,-,-,TRBJ1-6,TGCGCCAGCAGCTATGGGACCGATATACTAAATTCACCCCTCCACTTT,CASSYGTDILNSPLHF
TRBV6-2/TRBV6-3,TRBD2,many,TRBJ2-1,TGTGCCAGCAGTTACATGCTTGGGGAGGGTGGCAATGAGCAGTTCTTC,CASSYMLGEGGNEQFF
TRBV29-1,TRBD2,-,TRBJ2-1,TGCAGCGTTGGCCTGGGACTAGCGGGTTACAATGAGCAGTCCTTC,CSVGLGLAGYNEQSF
TRBV15,TRBD1,-,TRBJ2-1,TGTGCCACCAGCAGAGTGGCCCAGGGGGCCTTATTCAATGAGCAGTTCTTC,CATSRVAQGALFNEQFF
TRBV29-1,-,many,TRBJ1-2,TGCAGCGGAAAGGGTGTTCTCGACTATGGCTACACCTTC,CSGKGVLDYGYTF
TRBV12-3/TRBV12-4,-,-,TRBJ2-5,TGTGCCAGCAGTTACCAAGGTATAGCGAGAGATACCCAGTACTTC,CASSYQGIARDTQYF
TRBV12-3/TRBV12-4,-,-,TRBJ2-1,TGTGCCAGCAGTCCCCGGCCTGGGGCTGTCAATGAGCAGTTCTTC,CASSPRPGAVNEQFF
TRBV6-1,-,-,TRBJ2-5,TGTGCCGGCAACCGGAACAGGGGGGGGGAGACCCAATACTTC,CAGNRNRGGETQYF
TRBV6-5,-,-,TRBJ2-7,TGTGCCAGCAGGCTGGGAGCCACCTACGAGCAGTACTTC,CASRLGATYEQYF
TRBV11-3,-,-,TRBJ2-1,TGTGCCAGCAGGATAGGAGGGGATAATAATGAGCGGTTCTTC,CASRIGGDNNERFF
TRBV13,TRBD2,-,TRBJ2-1,TGTGCCAGCAACTTAGAGCGGGAGGGCCAGAATGAGCAGTTCTTC,CASNLEREGQNEQFF
TRBV4-3,-,many,TRBJ1-1,TGCGCCAGCAGCCAAGATCAAGGGGGATGGACTGAAGCTTTCTTT,CASSQDQGGWTEAFF
TRBV29-1,-,-,TRBJ2-2,TGCAGCGTTGAGGTGGGGAACACCGGGAAGCTGTTTTTT,CSVEVGNTGKLFF
TRBV5-5,TRBD2,-,TRBJ2-1,TGTGCCAGCAGCTTGCTAGCGGGAGTTGGTAATGAGCAGTTCTTC,CASSLLAGVGNEQFF
TRBV6-5,-,-,TRBJ2-1,TGTGCCAGCAGCGACCAGAGCTCCTACAATGTGCAGTTCTTC,CASSDQSSYNVQFF
TRBV12-3/TRBV12-4,-,-,TRBJ2-1,TGTGCCAGCGGAGGTGAGGGCTCTGAGCAGTTCTTC,CASGGEGSEQFF
TRBV28,-,-,TRBJ2-7,TGTGCCAGCGGTGAGGGAATGGACGAGCAGTACTTC,CASGEGMDEQYF
TRBV6-6,TRBD1,few,TRBJ2-2,TGTGCCAGCAGTCGAACAGGGGGCGGAACCGGGGAGCTGTTTTTT,CASSRTGGGTGELFF
TRBV6-1,TRBD2,few,TRBJ2-1,TGTGCCAGCAGTTTTAGCGGGAGGGCCGCTGATGAGCAGTTCTTC,CASSFSGRAADEQFF
TRBV29-1,TRBD2,-,TRBJ2-7,TGCAGCGTTGAACTGCTAGCGGGATCCTATGAGCAGTGCTTC,CSVELLAGSYEQCF
TRBV28,-,-,TRBJ2-7,TGTGCCAGCAGTGACGCGAGCTCCTACGAGCAGTACTTC,CASSDASSYEQYF
TRBV29-1,TRBD1,-,TRBJ1-2,TGCAGCAATAAATTACAGGGGGTCTATGGCCACACCTTC,CSNKLQGVYGHTF
TRBV29-1,-,-,TRBJ1-1,TGCAGCGTTGAAGATCCCTATATTGTCACTGAAGCTTCCTTT,CSVEDPYIVTEASF
TRBV29-1,-,-,TRBJ1-2,TGCAGCGGCGGGGGGGGCAACTATGGCTACACCTTC,CSGGGGNYGYTF
TRBV6-1,-,-,TRBJ1-3,TGTGCCAGCAGTGCGAATCAGGGTTCCGGAAACACCATATATTTT,CASSANQGSGNTIYF
TRBV11-2,-,many,TRBJ1-4,TGTGCCAGCAGCCTCAGGGGTCTCCCTAATGAAAAACTGTTTTTT,CASSLRGLPNEKLFF
TRBV6-5,-,-,TRBJ2-2,TGTGCCAGCAGTCACGGACTATTCGCGAACACCGGGGAGCTGTTTTTT,CASSHGLFANTGELFF
TRBV6-2/TRBV6-3,TRBD2,-,TRBJ2-3,TGTGCCAGCAGTTATCCCGGACTAGGAACAGATACGCAGTATTTT,CASSYPGLGTDTQYF
TRBV7-9,TRBD2,-,TRBJ2-1,TGTGCCAGCAGCTCAGGACTAGCGAGCATCCACAATGAGCAGTTCTTC,CASSSGLASIHNEQFF
TRBV6-2/TRBV6-3,TRBD1,once,TRBJ1-5,TGTGCCAGCAGTCAGAACAGGGGGCCCAATCAGCCCCAGCATTTT,CASSQNRGPNQPQHF
TRBV12-5,-,-,TRBJ2-1,TGTGCTAGTGATCCCTTACAGGGCTACAATGAGCAGTTCTTC,CASDPLQGYNEQFF
TRBV2,-,-,TRBJ2-5,TGTGCCAGCACTACTTTTGGGACGCGGGAGACCCAGTACTTC,CASTTFGTRETQYF
TRBV5-4,TRBD2,few,TRBJ2-7,TGTGCCAGCAGCTTGGGTCGCGGGAGGCAGTACGAGCAGTACTTC,CASSLGRGRQYEQYF
TRBV12-3/TRBV12-4,TRBD2,many,TRBJ2-1,TGTGCCAGCAGTTCATTAGCGGGAGGGTACGCCGAGCAGTTCTTC,CASSSLAGGYAEQFF
TRBV6-5,-,-,TRBJ1-1,TGTTCCAGCAGTCCCTCAGGGGCCACTGAAGCTTTCTTT,CSSSPSGATEAFF
TRBV28,-,once,TRBJ2-6,TGTGCCAGCACCCAATCTGGGGCCAACATCCTGACTTTC,CASTQSGANILTF
TRBV5-6,TRBD2,few,TRBJ2-2,TGTGCCAGCAGCCGCCCTAGCGGGAGTTTGGGCACCGGGGAGCTGTTTTTT,CASSRPSGSLGTGELFF
TRBV6-5,TRBD1,few,TRBJ1-2,TGTGCCAGCAGTCCACGGACAGGGGGCGCGGGAGGCTACACCTTC,CASSPRTGGAGGYTF
TRBV6-5,-,few,TRBJ1-1,TGTGCCAGCAGACACAGGGTGCTGAACACTGAAGCTTTCTTT,CASRHRVLNTEAFF
TRBV12-3/TRBV12-4,TRBD2,few,TRBJ2-7,TGTGCCAGCAGTCCGCCTACTAGCGGGAAGGGCGAGCAGTACTTC,CASSPPTSGKGEQYF
TRBV7-8,-,few,TRBJ2-1,TGTGCCTCCCGGGAAGGGACGTACAATGAGCAGTTCTTC,CASREGTYNEQFF
TRBV15,TRBD1,-,TRBJ1-5,TGTGCCACCAGCAGGGGACAGGGGGCCGGGCAGCCCCAGCATTTT,CATSRGQGAGQPQHF
TRBV28,-,-,TRBJ1-2,TGTGCCAGCAGTACGACCGGGACTTCGGGAGGCTACACCTTC,CASSTTGTSGGYTF
TRBV7-9,-,-,TRBJ2-2,TGTGCCAGCAGCTTGAGGGCCGGGGGGCTGTTTTTT,CASSLRAGGLFF
TRBV12-5,TRBD1,-,TRBJ2-7,TGTGCTAATGGTTTGCCTCGACAGGGTAGATCCTACGAGCAGTACTTC,CANGLPRQGRSYEQYF
TRBV4-3,TRBD1,many,TRBJ2-5,TGCGCCAGCAGCCAAGAATGGGACAGCCCAGAGACCCAGTACTTC,CASSQEWDSPETQYF
TRBV5-6,-,few,TRBJ2-5,TGTGCCAGCAGCTCTAATTGGGGGGACCAAGAGACCCAGTACTTC,CASSSNWGDQETQYF
TRBV5-1,-,-,TRBJ1-3,TGCGCCAGCAGCCTCTGGACATCCCGACTGACAGGAAACACCATATATTTT,CASSLWTSRLTGNTIYF
TRBV6-5,-,-,TRBJ1-6,TGTGCCGGCAGTTTTCGTTCTAGGGGATATTCACCCCTCCACTTT,CAGSFRSRGYSPLHF
TRBV7-8,-,-,TRBJ1-5,TGTGCCAGCAGCTCAAGTCCCGGGGCAGGTCCGGGGTGGCCCCAGCATTTT,CASSSSPGAGPGWPQHF
TRBV6-5,TRBD2,-,TRBJ2-7,TGTGCCAGCAGTTTAGGGACTAGCGGGAGAGGCTACGAGCAGTACTTC,CASSLGTSGRGYEQYF